This T cell receptor (beta chain) was identified during a study of blood T cell repertoires in COVID-19. Across the study: Acute and convalescent COVID-19 samples came from the United States, Italy and Spain. The analysed material was cDNA or gDNA that came from T cells, B-cell-depleted T cells, or PBMCs.

Trimming left V 4 bases short and J 0 bases short, with 13 bases between. The CDR3 is made up of 16 amino acids. TCRdb keeps only in-frame clones here, not all; method: immunoSEQ multiplex PCR. Among more than 250,000 clones, approximately 90% were seen once, and the ten largest hold 10%. Only one count was recorded for this clone. Sequencing was carried out using PBMCs or T cells enriched from blood (not recorded which). The chain joins TRBV5-3 to TRBJ1-4; tentative D call: TRBD1 (5 bases). TRBV5-3 is noted as an ORF with a role that remains uncertain. The sequence was obtained from a woman under 30 who had recovered from COVID-19. DNA for the CDR3: TGTGCCAGAAGCCCTGACAGCCTTGCAACTAATGAAAAACTGTTTTTT. It specifies CARSPDSLATNEKLFF.